One sample yielded the 22 T cell receptor beta chains listed below, sequenced in a study of shared clonotypes between healthy human individuals. Naive CD8 cells comprised CD45RO-negative, CCR7-positively selected cells, excluding terminally differentiated effector memory CD45RA+ cells. Produced via immunoSEQ multiplex PCR; TCRdb's table is partial and in-frame only. The sample lists around 2.1 million clones, approximately 94% occurring once. The sample taken for sequencing was naive CD8+ T cells from PBMCs. All receptors come from a man aged 18-30 years in good health. Some clones in this sample may be carry-over from other donors' samples.

The gene calls are TRBV7-2 and TRBJ2-7, with D unclear. CDR1 is SGHTA and CDR2 is FQGNSA in the germline V gene. The CDR3 has 13 residues. V was pared by 8 bases and J by 0 bases, with 11 bases between. CDR3 in amino acids: CASEAVYSYEQYF. CDR3 DNA: TGTGCCAGCGAAGCCGTCTACTCCTACGAGCAGTACTTC.

This clone showed up just once. The rearrangement links TRBV7-2 to TRBJ2-7; weak D call: TRBD1 (5 bases). The length of the CDR3 is 14 residues. Germline CDR1 is SGHTA and CDR2 is FQGNSA. V was cut by 1 base and J by 2 bases, with 9 bases left in between. For the CDR3, the DNA is TGTGCCAGCAGCTTAGATGGGGCAGCCTACGAGCAGTACTTC. Translating it yields CASSLDGAAYEQYF.

The chain employs TRBV9 and TRBJ2-1; perhaps TRBD2 as D (6 bases). In germline, CDR1 is SGDLS, CDR2 YYNGEE. CDR3 length: 15 residues. Trimming removed 0 bases at V and 3 bases at J, with 10 bases between. CDR3 sequence reads: CASSVAAGSYNEQFF. The CDR3 DNA sequence: TGTGCCAGCAGCGTAGCTGCGGGGAGCTACAATGAGCAGTTCTTC.

In regard to this clone: Distinct nucleotide sequences in the sample also encode this CDR3. The chain couples TRBV7-9 to TRBJ1-1, with TRBD1 as a possible D gene (5 bases). The CDR3 is 14 residues long. Germline V gene sequence: CDR1 SEHNR, CDR2 FQNEAQ (reference sequence). Trimming took off 2 bases at V and 2 bases at J, with 9 bases between the two ends. The DNA of the CDR3 is TGTGCCAGCAGCTTAACCGGGGCTAACACTGAAGCTTTCTTT. Translating it yields CASSLTGANTEAFF.

The sample holds one count of this clone. The genes are TRBV5-6 and TRBJ2-7; D is unresolved. The CDR3 length is 16 residues. Germline values: CDR1 SGHDT, CDR2 YYEEEE. Trimming stripped 1 base from V and 0 bases from J, with 14 bases between. The chain's CDR3 is CASSLLGSLSSYEQYF. The CDR3 DNA sequence: TGTGCCAGCAGCTTGTTGGGCAGCTTAAGCTCCTACGAGCAGTACTTC.

Details on this clone: Within the sample, other DNA sequences also encode this same CDR3. V and J are TRBV5-4 and TRBJ1-2, with no clear D. Germline lookup yields CDR1 SGHNT and CDR2 YYREEE (reference sequence). V lost 0 bases, J lost 6 bases, and 6 bases lay in between. The CDR3 extends over 12 amino acids. CDR3 in amino acids: CASSLGGDGYTF. In nucleotides, the CDR3 is TGTGCCAGCAGCTTGGGTGGTGATGGCTACACCTTC.

V gene TRBV5-6 combines with J gene TRBJ2-6; D is uncertain. The CDR3 consists of 12 residues. Germline CDR1 reads SGHDT; CDR2 reads YYEEEE. V gave up 7 bases and J gave up 2 bases, with 4 bases separating them. CDR3 region: CASGTGANVLTF. The CDR3 region has the DNA TGTGCCAGCGGAACTGGGGCCAACGTCCTGACTTTC.

V usage is TRBV19 and J usage is TRBJ1-5; D ambiguous. Trimming removed 3 bases from V and 0 bases from J, with 12 bases in between. CDR3 size: 16 residues. CDR1 LNHDA and CDR2 SQIVND come from the germline V gene (reference sequence). The CDR3 region is CASSMQQPDSNQPQHF. CDR3 sequence (DNA): TGTGCCAGTAGTATGCAGCAACCGGATAGCAATCAGCCCCAGCATTTT.

This clone occurred once. The genes are TRBV19 and TRBJ2-2; D is perhaps TRBD2 (5 bases). Trimming took off 9 bases at V and 12 bases at J, with 14 bases between the two ends. Looked up from germline, CDR1 is LNHDA and CDR2 is SQIVND (reference sequence). CDR3 length equals 11 residues. The CDR3 sequence: CASGSGGQLFF. The CDR3, as DNA: TGTGCCAGCGGGTCCGGAGGCCAGCTGTTTTTT.

This chain connects TRBV7-9 to TRBJ1-4; TRBD1 might be the D (5 bases). V lost 5 bases and J 4 bases, leaving 20 bases between the germline ends. The CDR3 consists of 17 residues. Germline-derived CDR1 and CDR2 are SEHNR and FQNEAQ (reference sequence). The CDR3 DNA follows: TGTGCCAGCAGCACTTGGGACCTCCTGGACCGTAATGAAAAACTGTTTTTT. Translated: CASSTWDLLDRNEKLFF. Full variable domain (remainder filled in from reference TRBV7-9 and TRBJ1-4): DTGVSQNPRHKITKRGQNVTFRCDPISEHNRLYWYRQTLGQGPEFLTYFQNEAQLEKSRLLSDRFSAERPKGSFSTLEIQRTEQGDSAMYLCASSTWDLLDRNEKLFFGSGTQLSVL.

In this sample, this clone turned up once. The chain combines TRBV25-1 with TRBJ1-2, with 7 bases aligning to TRBD1. Germline V gene lookup returns CDR1 MGHDK and CDR2 SYGVNS. The CDR3 is 15 amino acids. The V gene end was trimmed by 2 bases and the J gene end by 4 bases; junction bases not matched to a gene: 7. CDR3 in DNA: TGTGCCAGCAGTGAACACAGGGGTTCGGGCTATGGCTACACCTTC. As protein: CASSEHRGSGYGYTF.

The chain carries TRBV12-5 and TRBJ2-5; D uncertain. V lost 7 bases to trimming and J lost 7 bases, with 10 bases between them. The CDR3 length is 11 residues. Germline CDR1 and CDR2: LGHNT and FRNRAP. The chain's CDR3 is CASAADGTQYF. CDR3 nucleotide sequence: TGTGCTAGTGCCGCCGACGGGACCCAGTACTTC.

This chain links TRBV11-2 with TRBJ2-7; D is ambiguous. The CDR3 loop spans 12 amino acids. The germline gives CDR1 SGHAT, CDR2 FQNNGV. V was cut by 5 bases and J by 9 bases, with 14 bases left in between. In DNA, the CDR3 is TGTGCCAGCAGCCCAAGTGGGGTGGGGCAGTACTTC. Its translation is CASSPSGVGQYF.

The chain has TRBV28 and TRBJ2-5, with 10 bases lining up with TRBD2. Germline values: CDR1 MDHEN, CDR2 SYDVKM. The CDR3 spans 15 residues. The V and J ends lost 8 bases and 5 bases, in that order; junction bases with no gene match: 11. CDR3 DNA sequence: TGTGCCAGCTCGACTAGCGGGCTTTTGAGGGAGACCCAGTACTTC. Protein sequence: CASSTSGLLRETQYF.

J is TRBJ2-7 and V is TRBV28; D might be TRBD2 (5 bases). Germline CDR1 reads MDHEN; CDR2 reads SYDVKM. V was pared by 2 bases and J by 7 bases, with 15 bases between. The CDR3 contains 14 residues. CDR3 sequence (DNA): TGTGCCAGCAGTTTAGCCCTCTGGGGAGCGGAGCAGTACTTC. It is translated as CASSLALWGAEQYF.

The rearrangement links TRBV11-3 to TRBJ2-3, with D maybe TRBD2 (7 bases). Germline CDR1 SGHNT, CDR2 YENEEA. V gave up 5 bases and J gave up 4 bases, with 16 bases separating them. The CDR3 is 15 residues long. CDR3 sequence (DNA): TGTGCCAGCAGCCCGTGGGGGGGCGGTTCAGATACGCAGTATTTT. It specifies CASSPWGGGSDTQYF.

The V gene is TRBV11-2, the J gene TRBJ1-1; TRBD1 aligns across 7 bases. CDR3 length equals 15 residues. Trimming cost V 3 bases and J 0 bases; bases outside gene matches: 4. Germline CDR1 is SGHAT and CDR2 is FQNNGV. CDR3 residues: CASSFQGQLNTEAFF. CDR3 in DNA: TGTGCCAGCAGCTTCCAGGGACAGCTGAACACTGAAGCTTTCTTT.

This clone was seen once. The CDR3 here is CASSLAGGELFF. The CDR3 DNA reads as TGTGCCAGCAGCTTAGCCGGCGGGGAGCTGTTTTTT. The chain joins TRBV7-7 to TRBJ2-2; D gene ambiguous. This CDR3 contains 12 residues. Germline-derived CDR1 and CDR2 are SSHAT and FNYEAQ (reference sequence). Trimming removed 0 bases from V and 7 bases from J, with 3 bases in between.

The chain recombines TRBV4-3 with TRBJ2-7; D is ambiguous. The CDR3 has 16 residues. The germline CDR1 and CDR2 sequences are LGHNA and YSLEER. The V gene lost 0 bases and the J gene lost 1 base, with 13 bases spanning the gap. Written as DNA, the CDR3 is TGCGCCAGCAGCCAAGAGTACCGGGTCGCTTCCTACGAGCAGTACTTC. Its protein product is CASSQEYRVASYEQYF.

The gene calls are TRBV4-3 and TRBJ2-7, with D perhaps TRBD2 (6 bases). The CDR3 has 15 amino acids. Germline assignment: CDR1 LGHNA and CDR2 YSLEER. Trimming pared 1 base from V and 9 bases from J, leaving 19 bases between. The DNA for the CDR3 is TGCGCCAGCAGCCAAGTATGGGACGACATAGCGGCGCAGTACTTC. Protein sequence: CASSQVWDDIAAQYF.

This clone has only a few counts. The chain links TRBV5-4 to TRBJ1-1; D perhaps matches TRBD1 (6 bases). V lost 0 bases and J 10 bases, leaving 7 bases between the germline ends. This CDR3 is built from 11 residues. Per the germline V gene, CDR1 is SGHNT and CDR2 is YYREEE (reference sequence). The CDR3 here is CASSLEGVAFF. The CDR3 DNA is TGTGCCAGCAGCTTGGAGGGGGTAGCTTTCTTT.

The J gene is TRBJ2-2, the V gene TRBV5-6; D possibly corresponds to TRBD2 (6 bases). Trimming left V 0 bases short and J 1 base short, with 16 bases between. The CDR3 is 18 amino acids. The germline V gene has CDR1 SGHDT and CDR2 YYEEEE. The CDR3 coding sequence is TGTGCCAGCAGCTTGGCCCGGGACTCAAAAGGGAACACCGGGGAGCTGTTTTTT. Its translation is CASSLARDSKGNTGELFF.